Each of the 17 T cell receptor beta chains below was sequenced from the same sample in a study of shared clonotypes between healthy human individuals. Measured with immunoSEQ multiplex PCR; TCRdb has only the in-frame clones, and not every one. The sample includes approximately 740,000 clones, 74% of them seen just once. Material for sequencing was memory CD4+ T cells sorted from blood. Subset in this sample: CD45RA-negative fraction. The receptors here all came from a woman aged 25 to 45 in good health.

This clone was seen only a few times. This chain connects TRBV6-6 to TRBJ1-3; 7 nucleotides agree with TRBD1. The trim removed 2 bases at V and 7 bases at J, leaving 5 bases unmatched. Looked up from germline, CDR1 is MNHNY and CDR2 is SVGAGI (reference sequence). The CDR3 totals 14 residues. The CDR3 nucleotides are TGTGCCAGCAGTTACAAAACAGGGGCTAACACCATATATTTT. Translating gives CASSYKTGANTIYF.

This clone appeared a single time. CDR3 in amino acids: CASSFWGQGIYNEQFF. DNA for the CDR3: TGTGCCAGCAGTTTTTGGGGACAGGGGATTTACAATGAGCAGTTCTTC. The V call is TRBV14, the J call TRBJ2-1, with 10 bases fitting TRBD1. The V gene's germline CDR1 is SGHDN and CDR2 FVKESK. The CDR3 contains 16 residues. V gave up 6 bases and J gave up 4 bases; unmatched junction bases: 9.

This clone appeared many times. The chain employs TRBV6-4 and TRBJ2-3; D ambiguous. Germline loops: CDR1 MRHNA, CDR2 SNTAGT. The CDR3 is made up of 11 amino acids. The V gene lost 4 bases and the J gene lost 5 bases, with 4 bases spanning the gap. CDR3 nucleotide sequence: TGTGCCAGCAGTGTTGGAGATACGCAGTATTTT. Its protein is CASSVGDTQYF.

This clone has ten or more counts. This rearrangement joins TRBV2 to TRBJ2-6, with a tentative D call TRBD2 (5 bases). V was clipped by 5 bases and J by 0 bases, with 8 bases between them. This CDR3 is 15 amino acids long. Germline V CDR1 and CDR2: SNHLY, FYNNEI. CDR3 in amino acids: CASSRDFSGANVLTF. The CDR3 DNA is TGTGCCAGCAGTCGGGATTTCTCTGGGGCCAACGTCCTGACTTTC.

This clone was counted many times. V gene TRBV28 combines with J gene TRBJ2-3, with 7 bases lining up with TRBD1. Germline V gene data show CDR1 as MDHEN and CDR2 as SYDVKM. With V trimmed by 8 bases and J by 1 base, 6 bases remained unmatched. The CDR3 runs 14 residues. Here the CDR3 DNA reads TGTGCCAGCCTACACGGACAGGGCACAGATACGCAGTATTTT. Translation gives CASLHGQGTDTQYF.

The chain links TRBV28 to TRBJ2-5, with 8 bases matching TRBD1. After removal of 7 bases from V and 4 bases from J, the junction contained 11 bases not matched to a gene. This CDR3 has 15 amino acids. Germline CDR1 and CDR2: MDHEN and SYDVKM. The CDR3 protein is CASNPGAGGGETQYF. CDR3 bases: TGTGCCAGCAACCCCGGGGCAGGGGGCGGAGAGACCCAGTACTTC.

The rearrangement uses TRBV7-9 and TRBJ2-3; D is unclear. Germline CDR1 and CDR2: SEHNR and FQNEAQ (reference sequence). This CDR3 comprises 12 residues. V was clipped by 8 bases and J by 0 bases, with 6 bases between them. CDR3 region: CASVLSTDTQYF. In nucleotides, the CDR3 is TGTGCCAGCGTACTTAGCACAGATACGCAGTATTTT.

J is TRBJ2-1 and V is TRBV6-6, with a possible D match to TRBD1 (6 bases). The CDR3 contains 12 residues. The germline gives CDR1 MNHNY, CDR2 SVGAGI (reference sequence). With 5 bases removed from V and 9 bases from J, the gap between germline ends came to 11 bases. The CDR3 spells CASSHRGSEQFF. In DNA, the CDR3 is TGTGCCAGCAGTCATAGGGGGAGTGAGCAGTTCTTC.

This chain uses TRBV28 with TRBJ1-1; a weak D match, TRBD1 (5 bases). CDR1 and CDR2 (germline): MDHEN, SYDVKM. V lost 8 bases, J lost 11 bases, and 21 bases lay in between. The CDR3 is 13 amino acids. The CDR3 region is CASVGEWARTAFF. The DNA of the CDR3 is TGTGCCAGCGTAGGGGAGTGGGCCCGAACCGCTTTCTTT.

This clone has more than one count but fewer than ten. This chain links TRBV19 with TRBJ1-4; maybe TRBD1 (6 bases). This CDR3 is built from 14 residues. Germline lookup yields CDR1 LNHDA and CDR2 SQIVND (reference sequence). Deletions cut 8 bases from V and 7 bases from J, with 17 bases between. Written as DNA, the CDR3 is TGTGCCAGTTCGTCGGGAAGGGGGGGTGAAAAACTGTTTTTT. Translated: CASSSGRGGEKLFF.

The rearrangement uses TRBV7-2 and TRBJ1-6, with D perhaps matching TRBD1 (5 bases). The V end lost 4 bases, the J end lost 7 bases, and 14 bases lay between the germline ends. Germline V gene data show CDR1 as SGHTA and CDR2 as FQGNSA. This CDR3 is built from 15 residues. This CDR3 reads CASSWGIGRNSPLHF. The DNA of the CDR3 is TGTGCCAGCAGCTGGGGGATCGGACGCAATTCACCCCTCCACTTT.

The rearrangement joins TRBV2 to TRBJ1-4, with 8 bases that match TRBD1. With V trimmed by 1 base and J by 13 bases, 2 bases remained unmatched. The CDR3 runs to 12 residues. Germline V gives CDR1 SNHLY, CDR2 FYNNEI. The CDR3 sequence: CASSEGQGPLFF. CDR3 coding DNA: TGTGCCAGCAGTGAAGGACAGGGGCCACTGTTTTTT. Variable domain in full (rest from reference TRBV2 and TRBJ1-4): EPEVTQTPSHQVTQMGQEVILRCVPISNHLYFYWYRQILGQKVEFLVSFYNNEISEKSEIFDDQFSVERPDGSNFTLKIRSTKLEDSAMYFCASSEGQGPLFFGSGTQLSVL.

This clone was found a few times. This chain links TRBV30 with TRBJ1-2; 10 positions agree with TRBD1. Germline CDR1 reads GTSNPN; CDR2 reads SVGIG (reference sequence). Trimming took 6 bases from V and 1 from J; bases not matched to a gene: 8. This CDR3 region has 15 residues. In nucleotides, the CDR3 is TGTGCCTGCGGGGACAGGGGCCAAATTAACTATGGCTACACCTTC. Protein product: CACGDRGQINYGYTF.

The rearrangement joins TRBV29-1 to TRBJ2-5, with D unclear. The CDR3 has 12 residues. Germline values: CDR1 SQVTM, CDR2 ANQGSEA. V dropped 3 bases and J dropped 1 base, with 6 bases sitting between them. The CDR3 nucleotides are TGCAGCGTTGACAGGACCCAAGAGACCCAGTACTTC. This gives the protein CSVDRTQETQYF.

The chain carries TRBV28 and TRBJ2-7, with no clear D. The CDR3 has 15 residues. Germline-derived CDR1 and CDR2 are MDHEN and SYDVKM. With 2 bases removed from V and 2 bases from J, the gap between germline ends came to 13 bases. The CDR3 reads CASSLTASRAYEQYF. CDR3 DNA sequence: TGTGCCAGCAGTTTAACGGCCTCTCGAGCCTACGAGCAGTACTTC.

The rearrangement links TRBV6-4 to TRBJ2-2; D gene uncertain. The CDR3 has 14 residues. With 1 base removed from V and 6 bases from J, the gap between germline ends came to 9 bases. The germline V gene has CDR1 MRHNA and CDR2 SNTAGT. CDR3 nucleotide sequence: TGTGCCAGCAGTGACTGGGTCGGCGCCGGGGAGCTGTTTTTT. Protein sequence: CASSDWVGAGELFF.

As for this clone: One end of the junction fails to match germline, which may point to a read error. This chain links TRBV29-1 with TRBJ2-7; the D is unclear. The CDR3 length is 13 residues. Germline V gives CDR1 SQVTM, CDR2 ANQGSEA. The DNA of the CDR3 is TGCAGCGTCGAAGCGCCTGGTGGGCTCGAGCAGTACTTC. Translation: CSVEAPGGLEQYF.